A selection of T cell receptor beta chains follows, all from one sample in a study of graft-versus-host responses after intestinal transplantation. Data came from immunoSEQ multiplex PCR; TCRdb stores just in-frame clones and leaves some out. The sample consists of 80,000 to 100,000 clones, 91% of them appearing once. Their antigen targets remain unknown. This material consisted of unstimulated CD4+ T cells sorted from spleen or lymph node cells, taken before transplant. These receptors all stem from a human donor who was the organ donor for an intestinal transplant. Both conserved end residues are part of each CDR3. Each record gives: D gene, clone size, V gene, J gene, CDR3 protein, CDR3 DNA. The D gene is left open where the match is weak. The size entry is marked missing in some rows and otherwise reads once, few, many or a size class.

d_gene: TRBD2; abundance: NA; v_gene: TRBV9; j_gene: TRBJ2-1; CDR3aa: CASSVAGLAGGMNEQFF; CDR3nt: TGTGCCAGCAGCGTAGCGGGACTAGCGGGGGGGATGAATGAGCAGTTCTTC
d_gene: NA; abundance: once; v_gene: TRBV1; j_gene: TRBJ1-4; CDR3aa: CTSSQDPTGESGEKLFF; CDR3nt: TGCACCAGCAGCCAAGACCCTACAGGGGAGTCGGGTGAAAAACTGTTTTTT
d_gene: NA; abundance: NA; v_gene: TRBV9; j_gene: TRBJ2-5; CDR3aa: CASSVTRVGTQYF; CDR3nt: TGTGCCAGCAGCGTAACGAGGGTTGGGACCCAGTACTTC
d_gene: NA; abundance: NA; v_gene: TRBV4-1; j_gene: TRBJ1-2; CDR3aa: CASSQVTLGADYGYTF; CDR3nt: TGCGCCAGCAGCCAAGTAACCTTGGGGGCAGACTATGGCTACACCTTC
d_gene: TRBD2; abundance: NA; v_gene: TRBV7-2; j_gene: TRBJ2-3; CDR3aa: CASKGLAGGWSTDTQYF; CDR3nt: TGTGCCAGCAAAGGACTAGCGGGGGGCTGGAGCACAGATACGCAGTATTTT
d_gene: TRBD1; abundance: NA; v_gene: TRBV4-3; j_gene: TRBJ2-5; CDR3aa: CASSQNPGGETQYF; CDR3nt: TGCGCCAGCAGCCAAAACCCAGGGGGAGAGACCCAGTACTTC
d_gene: NA; abundance: NA; v_gene: TRBV7-2; j_gene: TRBJ2-7; CDR3aa: CASSLGGQLPYEQYF; CDR3nt: TGTGCCAGCAGCTTAGGAGGACAGCTTCCCTACGAGCAGTACTTC
d_gene: NA; abundance: NA; v_gene: TRBV5-1; j_gene: TRBJ1-4; CDR3aa: CASSSDRRRGATNEKLFF; CDR3nt: TGCGCCAGCAGCTCAGACAGGAGACGCGGCGCAACTAATGAAAAACTGTTTTTT
d_gene: TRBD1; abundance: NA; v_gene: TRBV29-1; j_gene: TRBJ1-2; CDR3aa: CSVVASGGDRPYGYTF; CDR3nt: TGCAGCGTTGTAGCTTCGGGCGGGGACAGGCCCTATGGCTACACCTTC
d_gene: TRBD2; abundance: NA; v_gene: TRBV7-6; j_gene: TRBJ2-2; CDR3aa: CASSLALASGGPNELFF; CDR3nt: TGTGCCAGCAGCTTAGCCCTAGCTAGCGGGGGGCCTAACGAGCTGTTTTTT
d_gene: NA; abundance: NA; v_gene: TRBV15; j_gene: TRBJ2-3; CDR3aa: CATSSGEDTQYF; CDR3nt: TGTGCCACCAGCTCCGGGGAGGATACGCAGTATTTT
d_gene: TRBD1; abundance: NA; v_gene: TRBV7-3; j_gene: TRBJ1-6; CDR3aa: CASSARQGAGSPLHF; CDR3nt: TGTGCCAGCAGCGCAAGACAGGGAGCGGGCTCACCCCTCCACTTT
d_gene: NA; abundance: NA; v_gene: TRBV6-6; j_gene: TRBJ1-2; CDR3aa: CASSYSGRNYGYTF; CDR3nt: TGTGCCAGCAGTTACTCGGGCAGGAACTATGGCTACACCTTC
d_gene: TRBD1; abundance: NA; v_gene: TRBV2; j_gene: TRBJ2-7; CDR3aa: CASSVSPGQGPSYEQYF; CDR3nt: TGTGCCAGCAGTGTTAGCCCTGGACAGGGACCCTCCTACGAGCAGTACTTC
d_gene: TRBD2; abundance: NA; v_gene: TRBV6-5; j_gene: TRBJ2-1; CDR3aa: CASSYSGVAGGREQFF; CDR3nt: TGTGCCAGCAGTTACTCAGGGGTAGCGGGGGGGCGTGAGCAGTTCTTC
d_gene: NA; abundance: NA; v_gene: TRBV7-9; j_gene: TRBJ2-7; CDR3aa: CASSFEYEQYF; CDR3nt: TGTGCCAGCAGCTTTGAGTACGAGCAGTACTTC
d_gene: NA; abundance: NA; v_gene: TRBV19; j_gene: TRBJ2-3; CDR3aa: CASSSAGLQGTQYF; CDR3nt: TGTGCCAGTAGTTCGGCGGGACTCCAGGGTACGCAGTATTTT
d_gene: NA; abundance: NA; v_gene: TRBV19; j_gene: TRBJ2-7; CDR3aa: CASSINSIPYEQYF; CDR3nt: TGTGCCAGTAGTATAAACAGCATCCCCTACGAGCAGTACTTC
d_gene: TRBD2; abundance: NA; v_gene: TRBV9; j_gene: TRBJ2-3; CDR3aa: CASSAPRLAGFTDTQYF; CDR3nt: TGTGCCAGCAGCGCTCCTAGACTAGCGGGGTTCACAGATACGCAGTATTTT
d_gene: TRBD1; abundance: once; v_gene: TRBV5-4; j_gene: TRBJ2-6; CDR3aa: CASSSGQGPSGANVLTF; CDR3nt: TGTGCCAGCAGCTCGGGACAGGGGCCATCTGGGGCCAACGTCCTGACTTTC
d_gene: NA; abundance: once; v_gene: TRBV19; j_gene: TRBJ2-3; CDR3aa: CASSPGAWVTDTQYF; CDR3nt: TGTGCCAGTAGCCCTGGGGCATGGGTGACAGATACGCAGTATTTT
d_gene: NA; abundance: NA; v_gene: TRBV11-3; j_gene: TRBJ1-2; CDR3aa: CASSLEGDNYTF; CDR3nt: TGTGCCAGCAGTTTAGAGGGGGACAACTACACCTTC
d_gene: TRBD2; abundance: once; v_gene: TRBV4-1; j_gene: TRBJ2-1; CDR3aa: CASSQDPSGGTSSYNEQFF; CDR3nt: TGCGCCAGCAGCCAAGATCCTAGCGGGGGGACGAGCTCCTACAATGAGCAGTTCTTC
d_gene: NA; abundance: NA; v_gene: TRBV9; j_gene: TRBJ1-2; CDR3aa: CASSRDFDGYTF; CDR3nt: TGTGCCAGCAGCCGGGATTTCGACGGCTACACCTTC
d_gene: TRBD1; abundance: NA; v_gene: TRBV27; j_gene: TRBJ2-6; CDR3aa: CASSPSGTGLHVLTF; CDR3nt: TGTGCCAGCAGTCCATCCGGGACAGGGTTGCACGTCCTGACTTTC
d_gene: TRBD1; abundance: NA; v_gene: TRBV5-1; j_gene: TRBJ2-7; CDR3aa: CASSLVPGQGKAYEQYF; CDR3nt: TGCGCCAGCAGCTTAGTTCCGGGACAGGGGAAAGCCTACGAGCAGTACTTC
d_gene: NA; abundance: NA; v_gene: TRBV5-1; j_gene: TRBJ2-2; CDR3aa: CASTKNTGELFF; CDR3nt: TGCGCCAGCACAAAGAACACCGGGGAGCTGTTTTTT
d_gene: TRBD1; abundance: once; v_gene: TRBV25-1; j_gene: TRBJ2-7; CDR3aa: CASSDPGQGSYEQYF; CDR3nt: TGTGCCAGCAGTGATCCGGGACAGGGGTCCTACGAGCAGTACTTC
d_gene: TRBD1; abundance: NA; v_gene: TRBV5-8; j_gene: TRBJ1-2; CDR3aa: CASRQRQGAEGYTF; CDR3nt: TGTGCCAGCAGGCAAAGACAGGGGGCTGAAGGCTACACCTTC
d_gene: TRBD1; abundance: NA; v_gene: TRBV7-9; j_gene: TRBJ2-3; CDR3aa: CASSLEGQGSTDTQYF; CDR3nt: TGTGCCAGCAGCCTAGAGGGACAGGGTAGCACAGATACGCAGTATTTT
d_gene: TRBD2; abundance: NA; v_gene: TRBV4-2; j_gene: TRBJ2-4; CDR3aa: CASSQVQTSGGPSVGNIQYF; CDR3nt: TGTGCCAGCAGCCAAGTGCAAACTAGCGGGGGCCCTAGTGTAGGAAACATTCAGTACTTC
d_gene: TRBD2; abundance: NA; v_gene: TRBV5-4; j_gene: TRBJ2-3; CDR3aa: CASSSPPRGADTQYF; CDR3nt: TGTGCCAGCAGCTCCCCCCCCCGGGGGGCAGATACGCAGTATTTT
d_gene: TRBD1; abundance: NA; v_gene: TRBV5-1; j_gene: TRBJ2-7; CDR3aa: CASSLLDRVYSYEQYF; CDR3nt: TGCGCCAGCAGCCTGTTGGACAGGGTTTATTCCTACGAGCAGTACTTC
d_gene: TRBD1; abundance: NA; v_gene: TRBV6-5; j_gene: TRBJ2-7; CDR3aa: CASSSTGAKLYEQYF; CDR3nt: TGTGCCAGCAGTTCTACAGGGGCCAAGCTCTACGAGCAGTACTTC
d_gene: NA; abundance: NA; v_gene: TRBV4-3; j_gene: TRBJ1-6; CDR3aa: CASSQEHNWNSPLHF; CDR3nt: TGCGCCAGCAGCCAAGAGCACAATTGGAATTCACCCCTCCACTTT
d_gene: NA; abundance: NA; v_gene: TRBV6-1; j_gene: TRBJ1-1; CDR3aa: CASSEDSGEAFF; CDR3nt: TGTGCCAGCAGTGAGGACAGTGGGGAAGCTTTCTTT
d_gene: NA; abundance: NA; v_gene: TRBV11-2; j_gene: TRBJ1-4; CDR3aa: CASSPHVMRATNEKLFF; CDR3nt: TGTGCCAGCAGCCCCCATGTTATGCGCGCAACTAATGAAAAACTGTTTTTT
d_gene: NA; abundance: NA; v_gene: TRBV4-3; j_gene: TRBJ2-1; CDR3aa: CASSQDSEDLSYNEQFF; CDR3nt: TGCGCCAGCAGCCAAGATTCGGAGGACCTCTCCTACAATGAGCAGTTCTTC
d_gene: NA; abundance: NA; v_gene: TRBV9; j_gene: TRBJ2-7; CDR3aa: CASSDTGYEQYF; CDR3nt: TGTGCCAGCAGCGATACGGGGTACGAGCAGTACTTC
d_gene: TRBD1; abundance: NA; v_gene: TRBV28; j_gene: TRBJ2-7; CDR3aa: CASSLGGTGSYEQYF; CDR3nt: TGTGCCAGCAGTTTGGGGGGGACAGGGTCCTACGAGCAGTACTTC
d_gene: NA; abundance: NA; v_gene: TRBV7-2; j_gene: TRBJ1-2; CDR3aa: CASSSRVDGYTF; CDR3nt: TGTGCCAGCAGCTCTAGAGTGGATGGCTACACCTTC
d_gene: NA; abundance: NA; v_gene: TRBV19; j_gene: TRBJ1-2; CDR3aa: CASREGPANYGYTF; CDR3nt: TGTGCCAGTAGAGAGGGCCCCGCTAACTATGGCTACACCTTC
d_gene: TRBD1; abundance: NA; v_gene: TRBV5-5; j_gene: TRBJ2-5; CDR3aa: CASSLVSGTAWSQETQYF; CDR3nt: TGTGCCAGCAGCTTGGTGTCAGGGACAGCTTGGTCCCAAGAGACCCAGTACTTC
d_gene: NA; abundance: NA; v_gene: TRBV6-1; j_gene: TRBJ2-5; CDR3aa: CASSEALQGLRGTQYF; CDR3nt: TGTGCCAGCAGTGAAGCGCTTCAGGGCTTAAGGGGGACCCAGTACTTC
d_gene: TRBD1; abundance: NA; v_gene: TRBV4-3; j_gene: TRBJ2-7; CDR3aa: CASSQGDRGWYEQYF; CDR3nt: TGCGCCAGCAGCCAAGGGGACAGGGGGTGGTACGAGCAGTACTTC
d_gene: TRBD1; abundance: NA; v_gene: TRBV5-1; j_gene: TRBJ1-6; CDR3aa: CASSSPGQGNSPLHF; CDR3nt: TGCGCCAGCAGCTCGCCGGGACAGGGGAATTCACCCCTCCACTTT
d_gene: NA; abundance: NA; v_gene: TRBV7-6; j_gene: TRBJ2-1; CDR3aa: CASSLGPGSYNEQFF; CDR3nt: TGTGCCAGCAGCTTAGGTCCAGGGTCGTACAATGAGCAGTTCTTC
d_gene: NA; abundance: NA; v_gene: TRBV9; j_gene: TRBJ2-2; CDR3aa: CASTSGAFTGELFF; CDR3nt: TGTGCCAGCACGTCCGGAGCGTTCACCGGGGAGCTGTTTTTT
d_gene: NA; abundance: NA; v_gene: TRBV4-1; j_gene: TRBJ1-6; CDR3aa: CASSQGHGRVLGSPLHF; CDR3nt: TGCGCCAGCAGCCAAGGTCACGGCAGGGTTTTGGGTTCACCCCTCCACTTT
d_gene: NA; abundance: NA; v_gene: TRBV29-1; j_gene: TRBJ2-7; CDR3aa: CSAGSGGDEQYF; CDR3nt: TGCAGCGCCGGATCGGGGGGCGACGAGCAGTACTTC
d_gene: TRBD2; abundance: NA; v_gene: TRBV7-7; j_gene: TRBJ2-2; CDR3aa: CAAGLSGGYTGELFF; CDR3nt: TGTGCCGCGGGACTTAGCGGGGGGTACACCGGGGAGCTGTTTTTT
d_gene: NA; abundance: NA; v_gene: TRBV11-2; j_gene: TRBJ2-7; CDR3aa: CASSVYRVPFPYEQYF; CDR3nt: TGTGCCAGCAGCGTCTACAGGGTCCCTTTCCCCTACGAGCAGTACTTC
d_gene: TRBD1; abundance: NA; v_gene: TRBV2; j_gene: TRBJ1-4; CDR3aa: CASSEWGRGLTNEKLFF; CDR3nt: TGTGCCAGCAGTGAATGGGGCAGGGGGTTGACTAATGAAAAACTGTTTTTT
d_gene: NA; abundance: NA; v_gene: TRBV18; j_gene: TRBJ2-2; CDR3aa: CASSPPGSGELFF; CDR3nt: TGTGCCAGCTCACCACCGGGCAGCGGGGAGCTGTTTTTT